This TCR beta chain was profiled in a study of T cell responses to AZD1222 COVID-19 vaccine. Study-level findings and limits: The CD4 TCRs associated with vaccination extended across spike and predominated at 160-218 and 743-854. Researchers took repertoire samples only after the peak T cell response had come. Clonal diversity was possibly underestimated, and white British individuals and females predominated among donors. Spike-specific TCR breadth and depth were elevated following two AZD1222 doses.

Assay: immunoSEQ multiplex PCR; the TCRdb copy retains only in-frame clones and omits some. The sample includes under 95,000 clones, around nine tenths of them seen just once. As concerns this clone: Its antigen is as yet unknown.

CDR3 length: 13 residues. Germline V CDR1 and CDR2: SGHKS, YYEKEE (reference sequence). V dropped 3 bases and J dropped 7 bases, with 11 bases sitting between them. This chain links TRBV5-5 with TRBJ2-1; D tentatively reads TRBD1 or TRBD2 (5 bases each). The receptor comes from an adult in good health. The input for sequencing was peripheral blood, taken on day 0 of AZD1222 vaccination. The chain's CDR3 is CASSWDVVNEQFF. The CDR3 DNA reads TGTGCCAGCAGCTGGGACGTAGTTAATGAGCAGTTCTTC.